This is a list of T cell receptor beta chains from one sample in a study of cytomegalovirus exposure and HLA in healthy donors. Profiled with immunoSEQ multiplex PCR; TCRdb holds only in-frame clones, not every one. The sample comprises around 80,000 clones, around 78% of which are singletons, and 3.5% to 5.5% rests with the top ten. The sample comprised PBMCs. The receptors were sampled from a man aged 40-49 years in good health and CMV-seronegative. Each CDR3 is given with its conserved first and last residue. The order of the fields is clone size, J gene, V gene, D gene, CDR3 DNA, CDR3 protein. D genes are given only for firm matches. Only some rows state a clone size, as once, few, many or a class for expanded clones.

>-|TRBJ2-5|TRBV7-9|-
TGTGCCAGCAGCCTGACCCAGGGGCAAGAGACCCAGTACTTC
CASSLTQGQETQYF
>-|TRBJ1-1|TRBV5-1|-
TGCGCCAGCAGCTTGGCCCCGGGTACTGAAGCTTTCTTT
CASSLAPGTEAFF
>-|TRBJ2-1|TRBV21-1|-
TGTGCCAGCGCATCAACAGGGGATGAGCAGTTCTTC
CASASTGDEQFF
>-|TRBJ2-5|TRBV7-9|-
TGTGCCAGCAGCTCACTTCAGGGGTCGGAGACCCAGTACTTC
CASSSLQGSETQYF
>-|TRBJ2-7|TRBV15|-
TGTGCCACCAGCCCCCTCGGGAGCACCTACGAGCAGTACTTC
CATSPLGSTYEQYF
>-|TRBJ2-3|TRBV21-1|-
TGTGCCAGCAGCCGGGCAGGGGGGTCCACAGATACGCAGTATTTT
CASSRAGGSTDTQYF
>few|TRBJ1-1|TRBV9|TRBD1
TGTGCCAGCAGCGTTAAGGGGGCTTGGGACACTGAAGCTTTCTTT
CASSVKGAWDTEAFF
>-|TRBJ2-7|TRBV4-1|TRBD1
TGCGCCAGCAGCCAAGAGGTGACAGGGAAACTGGCCGAGCAGTACTTC
CASSQEVTGKLAEQYF
>few|TRBJ2-3|TRBV5-6|TRBD2
TGTGCCAGCAGCTTTGCTAGCGGGGGCTATACGCAGTATTTT
CASSFASGGYTQYF
>-|TRBJ2-1|TRBV4-3|TRBD1
TGCGCCAGCAGCCTTAAACATCCGGGACAGGGTTATTATGAGCAGTTCTTC
CASSLKHPGQGYYEQFF
>-|TRBJ1-2|TRBV6-4|TRBD1
TGTGCCAGCAGTGCCGCAGGGGGCGCGGGAGGCTACACCTTC
CASSAAGGAGGYTF
>-|TRBJ1-1|TRBV27|-
TGTGCCAGCAGTTTATCGGGCATCGGGGCTGAAGCTTTCTTT
CASSLSGIGAEAFF
>-|TRBJ1-5|TRBV19|-
TGTGCCAGTAGTATAGACAGGCCTGGTCAGCCCCAGCATTTT
CASSIDRPGQPQHF
>-|TRBJ1-3|TRBV30|-
TGTGCCTGGGGGCATTCTGGAAACACCATATATTTT
CAWGHSGNTIYF
>-|TRBJ1-1|TRBV30|TRBD1
TGTGCCTGGGCGCAGGGGGCTGGGACTGAAGCTTTCTTT
CAWAQGAGTEAFF
>-|TRBJ1-4|TRBV7-6|TRBD1
TGTGCCAGCAGCTTAGGGACAGGGAATGAAAAACTGTTTTTT
CASSLGTGNEKLFF
>-|TRBJ2-1|TRBV28|TRBD2
TGTGCCAGCAGCCCCAGCGGGAGGGTGTTCCATGAGCAGTTCTTC
CASSPSGRVFHEQFF
>-|TRBJ2-1|TRBV7-3|TRBD2
TGTGCCAGCACCCTAGCGGGTAATAGCCGGGAGCAGTTCTTC
CASTLAGNSREQFF
>-|TRBJ1-6|TRBV5-6|TRBD1
TGTGCCAGCAGCTTGAGACAGGGGATATTTCCCCTCCACTTT
CASSLRQGIFPLHF
>-|TRBJ1-2|TRBV6-6|TRBD1
TGTGCCAGCAGTTTCCTACAGGGGGATGGCTACACCTTC
CASSFLQGDGYTF
>-|TRBJ2-1|TRBV28|TRBD2
TGTGCCAGCAGTTTAGGGCGGGAGGCTTTAGTCTTC
CASSLGREALVF
>-|TRBJ2-1|TRBV29-1|TRBD1
TGCAGCGTCCAACAGGGGAATGAGCAGTTCTTC
CSVQQGNEQFF
>few|TRBJ2-7|TRBV2|TRBD1
TGTGCCAGCAGTGCGGAGACAGGGGTATCCTACGAGCAGTACTTC
CASSAETGVSYEQYF
>-|TRBJ2-2|TRBV5-3|-
TGTGCCAGAAGACATTCCCTCACCAGGGATAGCACCGGGGAGCTGTTTTTT
CARRHSLTRDSTGELFF
>-|TRBJ2-7|TRBV10-3|TRBD1
TGTGCCATCAGAGAAAGGACAGGGAGCGAGCAGTACTTC
CAIRERTGSEQYF
>once|TRBJ2-7|TRBV4-1|-
TGCGCCAGCACCAGAATGTCCTACGAGCAGTACTTC
CASTRMSYEQYF
>-|TRBJ2-1|TRBV11-3|TRBD1
TGTGCCAGCAGCTCTACGGACAGGCGGGATGAGCAGTTCTTC
CASSSTDRRDEQFF
>-|TRBJ2-7|TRBV6-6|TRBD1
TGTGCCAGCAGCGGAAGGACAGGGTTGTACGAGCAGTACTTC
CASSGRTGLYEQYF
>-|TRBJ1-1|TRBV6-5|-
TGTGCCAGCAGTCGGGGGGGGACTAACACTGAAGCTTTCTTT
CASSRGGTNTEAFF
>once|TRBJ2-5|TRBV28|-
TGTGCCAGCAGTTATCGACAGGGAGGACAAGAGACCCAGTACTTC
CASSYRQGGQETQYF
>once|TRBJ2-7|TRBV10-3|-
TGTGCCATCAGTGAGGGGCAAGGCTACGAGCAGTACTTC
CAISEGQGYEQYF
>-|TRBJ2-5|TRBV19|TRBD2
TGTGCCAGTAGTACCCGCGGCGGGAGGGCCCCCGAGACCCAGTACTTC
CASSTRGGRAPETQYF
>-|TRBJ1-4|TRBV5-6|TRBD1
TGTGCCAGCAGCCCAGGACAGGGGGCCGCTAATGAAAAACTGTTTTTT
CASSPGQGAANEKLFF
>-|TRBJ1-1|TRBV6-5|-
TGTGCCAGCACCACCGCAGGGGTAACTGAAGCTTTCTTT
CASTTAGVTEAFF
>few|TRBJ2-5|TRBV27|TRBD2
TGTGCCAGCAGCTTAGGGACTAGCGGGAGTACAGAGACCCAGTACTTC
CASSLGTSGSTETQYF
>-|TRBJ2-1|TRBV30|TRBD2
TGTGCCTGGGGGGCCCGGGGGAGGGCCGGGAATGAGCAGTTCTTC
CAWGARGRAGNEQFF
>once|TRBJ2-7|TRBV7-2|-
TGTGCCAGCAGCTTAGTCTTCTACGAGCAGTACTTC
CASSLVFYEQYF
>-|TRBJ2-7|TRBV19|TRBD1
TGTGCCAGTAGTTCGCCGGGACAGACCTACGAGCAGTACTTC
CASSSPGQTYEQYF
>-|TRBJ2-7|TRBV4-1|TRBD2
TGCGCCAGCAGCCAAGTCGCGGGAGTATCCTACGAGCAGTACTTC
CASSQVAGVSYEQYF
>-|TRBJ2-7|TRBV7-9|TRBD2
TGTGCCAGCAGCCCCGGGACTAGCGGGAGCCAATCCTACGAGCAGTACTTC
CASSPGTSGSQSYEQYF
>-|TRBJ2-2|TRBV29-1|TRBD1
TGCAGCGCCGGGACAGGGCCCGGGGAGCTGTTTTTT
CSAGTGPGELFF
>-|TRBJ2-2|TRBV19|-
TGTGCCAGTAGCCCCCCAAGCCCCGGGGAGCTGTTTTTT
CASSPPSPGELFF
>-|TRBJ2-7|TRBV19|TRBD2
TGTGCCAGTAGTATATCGGGGACTAGCGGTTACGAGCAGTACTTC
CASSISGTSGYEQYF